This passage covers 10 T cell receptor beta chains from one sample sequenced in a study of shared clonotypes between healthy human individuals. Libraries were prepared by immunoSEQ multiplex PCR; TCRdb keeps only in-frame clonotypes and omits some of them. Of 1.4 million or so clones in the sample, approximately 98.5% were seen once. Sequenced sample: naive CD4+ T cells sorted from blood. Subset here: CD45RA+ positively selected. The receptor source for this set is a young man in good health.

This sequence joins TRBV10-3 and TRBJ2-3; D unclear. V lost 6 bases to trimming and J lost 0 bases, with 7 bases between them. Germline V gives CDR1 ENHRY, CDR2 SYGVKD. CDR3 length equals 13 residues. CDR3 region: CAIRTPSTDTQYF. CDR3 in DNA: TGTGCCATCAGAACACCTAGCACAGATACGCAGTATTTT.

V and J are TRBV5-1 and TRBJ2-3; TRBD1 aligns across 8 bases. From germline, CDR1 is SGHRS and CDR2 YFSETQ. This CDR3 comprises 16 residues. The junction had 7 bases not matched to a gene; V was cut back by 0 bases and J by 4 bases. This CDR3 is CASSLEGRGQADTQYF. The DNA for the CDR3 is TGCGCCAGCAGCTTGGAGGGCAGGGGGCAGGCAGATACGCAGTATTTT.

This clone was observed a single time. The same CDR3 can be traced to other DNA sequences in this sample. V gene TRBV7-8 combines with J gene TRBJ1-4, with D possibly being TRBD1 (6 bases). From germline, CDR1 is SGHVS and CDR2 FQNEAQ. Trimming took 5 bases from V and 0 from J, leaving 10 bases between them. The CDR3 length is 15 residues. The CDR3 region is CASSPRGATNEKLFF. For the CDR3, the DNA is TGTGCCAGCAGCCCAAGGGGGGCAACTAATGAAAAACTGTTTTTT. The variable domain in full, completed from reference TRBV7-8 and TRBJ1-4, reads GAGVSQSPRYKVAKRGQDVALRCDPISGHVSLFWYQQALGQGPEFLTYFQNEAQLDKSGLPSDRFFAERPEGSVSTLKIQRTQQEDSAVYLCASSPRGATNEKLFFGSGTQLSVL.

This clone was counted once. V usage is TRBV9 and J usage is TRBJ2-3; 10 bases map to TRBD1. CDR3 size: 14 residues. Per germline, CDR1 SGDLS and CDR2 YYNGEE. V shed 4 bases, J shed 6 bases, and the junction held 5 bases outside the gene matches. In DNA, the CDR3 is TGTGCCAGCAGCAGACAGGGGGCGCGGGATACGCAGTATTTT. Protein product: CASSRQGARDTQYF.

V gene TRBV10-3 combines with J gene TRBJ2-3; either TRBD1 or TRBD2 may supply D (6 bases each). V lost 6 bases and J 4 bases, leaving 14 bases between the germline ends. CDR3 length: 14 amino acids. Germline V gives CDR1 ENHRY, CDR2 SYGVKD. DNA for the CDR3: TGTGCCATCAGGGGGGGCACCTCAGCAGATACGCAGTATTTT. As protein: CAIRGGTSADTQYF.

V usage is TRBV5-1 and J usage is TRBJ2-2; D gene uncertain. V was trimmed by 2 bases and J by 0 bases, leaving 8 bases between them. Germline assignment: CDR1 SGHRS and CDR2 YFSETQ. This CDR3 comprises 15 residues. The CDR3 region is CASSFQTANTGELFF. CDR3 sequence (DNA): TGCGCCAGCAGCTTCCAAACTGCGAACACCGGGGAGCTGTTTTTT.

The chain carries TRBV7-9 and TRBJ1-1, with 8 nucleotides matching TRBD1. CDR1 is SEHNR and CDR2 is FQNEAQ in the germline V gene (reference sequence). J gave up 3 bases and V 2 bases, and 8 bases lay outside the gene matches. The CDR3 sequence is 16 residues long. The CDR3 coding sequence is TGTGCCAGCAGCTTAAAGCATGACAGGGGCGACACTGAAGCTTTCTTT. Protein product: CASSLKHDRGDTEAFF.

This clone has a single count. The chain uses TRBV18 and TRBJ2-5; perhaps D is TRBD1 or TRBD2 (6 bases each). This CDR3 spans 15 amino acids. The germline V and J ends were trimmed by 2 bases and 1 base, with 11 bases remaining between them. Germline CDR1 and CDR2: KGHSH and LQKENI. CDR3 loop: CASSPIPGAQETQYF. CDR3 coding DNA: TGTGCCAGCTCACCAATCCCGGGGGCCCAAGAGACCCAGTACTTC. The entire variable domain, with the rest obtained from reference TRBV18 and TRBJ2-5, is as follows: NAGVMQNPRHLVRRRGQEARLRCSPMKGHSHVYWYRQLPEEGLKFMVYLQKENIIDESGMPKERFSAEFPKEGPSILRIQQVVRGDSAAYFCASSPIPGAQETQYFGPGTRLLVL.

The chain joins TRBV7-9 to TRBJ2-3; D is undetermined. CDR1 is SEHNR and CDR2 is FQNEAQ in the germline V gene (reference sequence). V was shortened by 5 bases and J by 6 bases, with 9 bases between the two germline ends. The CDR3 contains 12 residues. CDR3 sequence (DNA): TGTGCCAGCAGCCGACTCCAGGATACGCAGTATTTT. Amino acid sequence: CASSRLQDTQYF.

Only one count was recorded for this clone. V usage is TRBV10-2 and J usage is TRBJ2-1; 8 nucleotides line up with TRBD2. The J segment lost 4 bases and the V segment lost 6 bases, leaving 14 bases of the junction unmatched. This CDR3 has 17 amino acids. Germline CDR1 reads WSHSY; CDR2 reads SAAADI. Written as DNA, the CDR3 is TGCGCCAGCAGGGGATCCCAAAGGGCTAGCGGGTACAATGAGCAGTTCTTC. Amino acid sequence: CASRGSQRASGYNEQFF.